This TCR beta chain is from a study of quantifying T cell responses using KT2 cells. As for the study in general: Reverse transcription used primers in the TCR alpha and beta constant regions.

A single-stranded UMI oligo with SP2 sequence was ligated to cDNA 3' ends. The first PCR ran 3 to 5 cycles with an equimolar RC1.1 and RC1.2 beta primer mix. TCRdb reprocessed the UMI-ligation and nested PCR reads via MiXCR and lists one record per CDR3 protein. The sample records under 35,000 distinct CDR3 sequences, 7.3% being singletons. Trimming cost V 8 bases and J 1 base, with 15 bases left between them. Germline assignment: CDR1 MNHNY and CDR2 SVGAGI (reference sequence). CDR3 length: 14 amino acids. This clonotype was recorded many times. The specimen was PBMCs spiked with cells of the T cell clone KT2. This clonotype originated in a human donor. The chain combines TRBV6-6 with TRBJ2-7; TRBD2 is a possible D gene (7 bases). CDR3 DNA: TGTGCCAGCGAGAAGGCGGGGGCTTCCTACGAGCAGTACTTC. Translating gives CASEKAGASYEQYF.